This note documents a single T cell receptor beta chain sequence. The data were produced by immunoSEQ multiplex PCR, yet TCRdb's version contains in-frame clones alone and is incomplete. The repertoire holds fewer than 70,000 clones, with roughly 85% as singletons. This sample was taken from a study of blood T cell repertoires in COVID-19. Study details: Both acute and convalescent COVID-19 samples were obtained from the United States, Italy and Spain.

This receptor was identified in a man aged 50 to 59 with acute or convalescent COVID-19. Sequenced material: peripheral blood.

CDR3 sequence reads: CAWRRTGGYRSPLHF. The CDR3 DNA reads TGTGCCTGGAGAAGAACAGGGGGCTATCGGTCACCCCTCCACTTT. This chain links TRBV30 with TRBJ1-6; 9 positions match TRBD1. The CDR3 is made up of 15 amino acids. The germline CDR1 and CDR2 sequences are GTSNPN and SVGIG (reference sequence). The junction had 10 bases not matched to a gene; V was cut back by 3 bases and J by 10 bases.